The 19 T cell receptor beta chains below come from one sample, sequenced in a study of CD8+ T cells in alopecia areata. Sequencing relied on a cDNA template that was reverse transcribed from extracted RNA. Clones were read by immunoSEQ multiplex PCR, and TCRdb kept only the in-frame ones, dropping some. Of under 130,000 clones listed, approximately 52% were seen once; the top ten hold roughly 8.8%. The sample taken for sequencing was CD4+ T cells sorted from blood. Receptors were obtained from a human donor in good health.

This clone was seen ten or more times. The genes are TRBV5-5 and TRBJ2-1, with D possibly TRBD2 on 5 matching bases. Germline V CDR1 and CDR2: SGHKS, YYEKEE (reference sequence). This CDR3 spans 16 amino acids. V lost 2 bases and J 4 bases, leaving 16 bases between the germline ends. The CDR3 spells CASSLSRPGGYNEQFF. CDR3 bases: TGTGCCAGCAGCTTATCTCGTCCAGGAGGATACAATGAGCAGTTCTTC.

This clone was seen a handful of times. The rearrangement joins TRBV5-1 to TRBJ2-7; TRBD1 agrees at 8 bases. The CDR3 runs to 13 residues. Trimming cost V 0 bases and J 6 bases; bases outside gene matches: 2. CDR1 and CDR2 (germline): SGHRS, YFSETQ. CDR3 sequence: CASSLGGTGEQYF. CDR3 in DNA: TGCGCCAGCAGCTTGGGGGGGACAGGCGAGCAGTACTTC.

The rearrangement links TRBV4-2 to TRBJ2-7; D ambiguous. The CDR3 totals 16 residues. Germline-derived CDR1 and CDR2 are LGHNA and YNFKEQ. V gave up 0 bases and J gave up 2 bases, with 14 bases separating them. The CDR3 loop reads CASSQDRTDPAYEQYF. The CDR3 DNA is TGTGCCAGCAGCCAAGATCGCACAGACCCTGCCTACGAGCAGTACTTC.

This sequence joins TRBV29-1 and TRBJ2-6, with D possibly matching TRBD1 (6 bases). V was shortened by 7 bases and J by 0 bases, with 19 bases between the two germline ends. Germline CDR1 is SQVTM and CDR2 is ANQGSEA. The CDR3 is 17 amino acids. Written as DNA, the CDR3 is TGCAGCGCCCTAATGGACAGAAGACTCTCTGGGGCCAACGTCCTGACTTTC. This sequence encodes CSALMDRRLSGANVLTF.

The chain combines TRBV25-1 with TRBJ1-6, with TRBD1 matching over 8 bases. The CDR3 is 15 residues long. V shed 1 base, J shed 7 bases, and the junction held 3 bases outside the gene matches. Per germline, CDR1 MGHDK and CDR2 SYGVNS. The CDR3 spells CASSELDRENSPLHF. As DNA, the CDR3 is TGTGCCAGCAGTGAATTGGACAGGGAGAATTCACCCCTCCACTTT.

This clone has only a few counts. The chain combines TRBV29-1 with TRBJ2-5; D is undetermined. The CDR3 spans 13 residues. CDR1 and CDR2 from the germline V gene are SQVTM and ANQGSEA. Trimming cost V 3 bases and J 3 bases, with 11 bases left between them. The CDR3 DNA follows: TGCAGCGTTGAGCGAGATCGAAAAGAGACCCAGTACTTC. It codes for CSVERDRKETQYF.

The chain uses TRBV30 and TRBJ1-1; D is unclear. Germline V gene data show CDR1 as GTSNPN and CDR2 as SVGIG (reference sequence). CDR3 size: 12 residues. V gave up 3 bases and J gave up 7 bases, with 12 bases separating them. The CDR3 DNA reads TGTGCCTGGAGCCAACCAAGACTTGAAGCTTTCTTT. It encodes CAWSQPRLEAFF. The entire variable domain, with the rest obtained from reference TRBV30 and TRBJ1-1, is as follows: SQTIHQWPATLVQPVGSPLSLECTVEGTSNPNLYWYRQAAGRGLQLLFYSVGIGQISSEVPQNLSASRPQDRQFILSSKKLLLSDSGFYLCAWSQPRLEAFFGQGTRLTVV.

Only a few counts were recorded for this clone. This rearrangement joins TRBV7-9 to TRBJ2-5, with TRBD1 matching 7 bases. Germline V CDR1 and CDR2: SEHNR, FQNEAQ (reference sequence). CDR3 length: 19 residues. Losses at the gene ends were 1 base for V and 1 base for J; bases not matched to a gene: 15. The CDR3 protein is CASSLGWSFFDRVQETQYF. The CDR3 DNA is TGTGCCAGCAGCTTAGGGTGGAGTTTTTTCGACAGGGTCCAAGAGACCCAGTACTTC.

On this clone: In the same sample, other DNA sequences code for this CDR3. This rearrangement joins TRBV7-2 to TRBJ2-5; unclear D gene. Trimming stripped 2 bases from V and 2 bases from J, with 6 bases between. The CDR3 consists of 13 residues. From germline, CDR1 is SGHTA and CDR2 FQGNSA. CDR3 nucleotide sequence: TGTGCCAGCAGCTTACTAGGTCAAGAGACCCAGTACTTC. Amino acids: CASSLLGQETQYF.

The chain recombines TRBV7-9 with TRBJ2-7; possible D gene TRBD2, 5 bases. Trimming took off 7 bases at V and 3 bases at J, with 19 bases between the two ends. Germline CDR1 SEHNR, CDR2 FQNEAQ (reference sequence). CDR3 length: 15 residues. CDR3 residues: CASNPTEALDYEQYF. The CDR3 DNA follows: TGTGCCAGCAACCCCACGGAGGCATTAGACTACGAGCAGTACTTC.

The table lists this clone with a few counts. The chain carries TRBV4-3 and TRBJ2-6, with 8 bases fitting TRBD2. Germline V gene lookup returns CDR1 LGHNA and CDR2 YSLEER. V lost 4 bases and J lost 1; bases outside the gene matches: 12. The CDR3 has 19 residues. CDR3 sequence: CASSPRGRGGQSGANVLTF. CDR3 in DNA: TGCGCCAGCAGCCCCCGGGGACGCGGGGGGCAATCTGGGGCCAACGTCCTGACTTTC.

The CDR3, as DNA: TGTGCCATCAGTCAGGGACTCGAGCAGTACTTC. Residues: CAISQGLEQYF. The chain recombines TRBV10-3 with TRBJ2-7, with D maybe TRBD2 (6 bases). Trimming took off 5 bases at V and 6 bases at J, with 8 bases between the two ends. Germline V lookup: CDR1 ENHRY, CDR2 SYGVKD. The length of the CDR3 is 11 residues.

The J gene is TRBJ2-3, the V gene TRBV9, with D perhaps matching TRBD1 or TRBD2 (5 bases each). CDR3 length: 14 residues. Germline CDR1 SGDLS, CDR2 YYNGEE. Trimming left V 0 bases short and J 4 bases short, with 9 bases between. The CDR3 DNA reads TGTGCCAGCAGCGTAGTGGGGGACCCAGATACGCAGTATTTT. This translates into CASSVVGDPDTQYF.

This clone was detected only a few times. The chain joins TRBV10-3 to TRBJ2-1; D perhaps matches TRBD1 (6 bases). CDR1 and CDR2 (germline): ENHRY, SYGVKD. The germline V and J ends were trimmed by 4 bases and 6 bases, with 16 bases remaining between them. The CDR3 runs 15 residues. The CDR3 reads CAISAQGPGLNEQFF. The CDR3 region has the DNA TGTGCCATCAGTGCTCAGGGGCCGGGGCTCAATGAGCAGTTCTTC.

The chain links TRBV28 to TRBJ2-7; TRBD1 matches at 8 bases. This CDR3 contains 14 residues. The germline CDR1 and CDR2 sequences are MDHEN and SYDVKM. V shed 4 bases and J 1 base; nucleotides not matched to a gene: 3. The CDR3 loop is CASSYRGESYEQYF. Written as DNA, the CDR3 is TGTGCCAGCAGTTACAGGGGGGAATCCTACGAGCAGTACTTC.

The chain uses TRBV25-1 and TRBJ1-5; possible D gene TRBD1, 5 bases. The germline gives CDR1 MGHDK, CDR2 SYGVNS. V was shortened by 3 bases and J by 0 bases, with 12 bases between the two germline ends. The CDR3 has 16 amino acids. The chain's CDR3 is CASSDGADYSNQPQHF. CDR3 bases: TGTGCCAGCAGTGACGGGGCAGACTATAGCAATCAGCCCCAGCATTTT.

J is TRBJ2-5 and V is TRBV15, with D possibly being TRBD1 or TRBD2 (6 bases each). Germline V gene sequence: CDR1 LNHNV, CDR2 YYDKDF (reference sequence). This CDR3 is 18 amino acids long. The V end lost 0 bases, the J end lost 5 bases, and 22 bases lay between the germline ends. CDR3 DNA sequence: TGTGCCACCAGCAGAGATTCCCCCGCCGGGGGCAGAGGGGAGACCCAGTACTTC. Encoded protein: CATSRDSPAGGRGETQYF. The complete variable domain, with remaining parts taken from reference TRBV15 and TRBJ2-5, reads DAMVIQNPRYQVTQFGKPVTLSCSQTLNHNVMYWYQQKSSQAPKLLFHYYDKDFNNEADTPDNFQSRRPNTSFCFLDIRSPGLGDTAMYLCATSRDSPAGGRGETQYFGPGTRLLVL.

V and J are TRBV27 and TRBJ1-5; D gene unclear. Germline V gene data show CDR1 as MNHEY and CDR2 as SMNVEV (reference sequence). The CDR3 contains 13 residues. The germline V and J ends were trimmed by 5 bases and 6 bases, with 11 bases remaining between them. CDR3 residues: CASSQFPGQPQHF. CDR3 bases: TGTGCCAGCAGTCAGTTCCCCGGTCAGCCCCAGCATTTT.

The rearrangement joins TRBV29-1 to TRBJ1-5; no firm D call. Trimming stripped 6 bases from V and 4 bases from J, with 10 bases between. The CDR3 extends over 12 amino acids. Germline CDR1 SQVTM, CDR2 ANQGSEA. The CDR3 bases are TGCAGCGTCAAGAACTGGAATCAGCCCCAGCATTTT. Residues: CSVKNWNQPQHF.